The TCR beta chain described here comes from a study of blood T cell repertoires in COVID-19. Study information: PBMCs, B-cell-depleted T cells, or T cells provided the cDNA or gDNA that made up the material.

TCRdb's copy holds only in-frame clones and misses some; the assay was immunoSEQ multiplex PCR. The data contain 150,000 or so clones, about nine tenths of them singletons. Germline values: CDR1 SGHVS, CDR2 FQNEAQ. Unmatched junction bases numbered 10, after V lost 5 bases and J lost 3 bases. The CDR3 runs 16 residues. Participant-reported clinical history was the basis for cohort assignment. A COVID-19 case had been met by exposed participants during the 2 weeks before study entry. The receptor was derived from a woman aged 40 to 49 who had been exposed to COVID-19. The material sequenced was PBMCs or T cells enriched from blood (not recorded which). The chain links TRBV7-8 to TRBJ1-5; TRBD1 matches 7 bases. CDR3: CASSVTGDFNNQPQHF. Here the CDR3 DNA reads TGTGCCAGCAGCGTCACAGGGGATTTCAACAATCAGCCCCAGCATTTT. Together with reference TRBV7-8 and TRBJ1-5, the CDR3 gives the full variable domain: GAGVSQSPRYKVAKRGQDVALRCDPISGHVSLFWYQQALGQGPEFLTYFQNEAQLDKSGLPSDRFFAERPEGSVSTLKIQRTQQEDSAVYLCASSVTGDFNNQPQHFGDGTRLSIL.